Below, one T cell receptor (beta chain) is given with its context. The antigen is unknown. This sample was included in a study of vaccination effects on CD4 cells after COVID-19. Overall study findings and caveats: Healthy vaccinees had only 1 of 255 vaccine-induced clones cross-react with common cold coronaviruses.

Trimming took off 2 bases at V and 3 bases at J, with 4 bases between the two ends. Germline CDR1 and CDR2: LNHDA and SQIVND (reference sequence). The CDR3 spans 12 residues. Here immunoSEQ multiplex PCR was the method, and the copy in TCRdb shows in-frame clones only, minus some. This sample carries around 59,000 clones, under 80% of them seen once, and the ten largest clones take 1.5% to 2%. Antigen-specific CD4+ T cell clonotypes were called by their expansion after viral peptide-pool culture in ViraFEST. Having been cultured for about 10 days, the cells underwent CD4+ T cell isolation. Each participant was given two doses of one vaccine (BNT162b2 or mRNA-1273). IL-2 medium was substituted for half the medium on days 3 and 7.

This sequence joins TRBV19 and TRBJ1-2; D is unresolved. Here the sequenced sample was CD4+ T cells from PBMCs cultured with HCoV-OC43 spike peptides, taken after COVID-19 vaccination. As to subset: HCoV-OC43 spike overlapping peptide pool stimulation. The TCR was taken from a human donor who received a COVID-19 vaccine. The chain's CDR3 is CASSIRHYGYTF. In DNA, the CDR3 is TGTGCCAGTAGTATACGGCACTATGGCTACACCTTC.